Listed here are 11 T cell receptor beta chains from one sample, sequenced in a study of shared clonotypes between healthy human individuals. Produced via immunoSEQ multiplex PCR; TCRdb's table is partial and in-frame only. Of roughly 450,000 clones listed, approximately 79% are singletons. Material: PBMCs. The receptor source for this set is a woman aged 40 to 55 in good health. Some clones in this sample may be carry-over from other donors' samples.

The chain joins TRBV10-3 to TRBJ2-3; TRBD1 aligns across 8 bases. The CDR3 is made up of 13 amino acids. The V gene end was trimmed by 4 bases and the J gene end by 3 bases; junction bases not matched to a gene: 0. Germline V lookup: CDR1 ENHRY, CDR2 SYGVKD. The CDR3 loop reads CAISGTGTDTQYF. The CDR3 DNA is TGTGCCATCAGTGGGACAGGGACAGATACGCAGTATTTT.

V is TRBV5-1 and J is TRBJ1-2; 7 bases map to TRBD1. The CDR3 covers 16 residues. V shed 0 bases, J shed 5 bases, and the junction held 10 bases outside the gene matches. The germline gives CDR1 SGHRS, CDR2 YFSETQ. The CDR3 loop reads CASSLVVAGGLYGYTF. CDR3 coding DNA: TGCGCCAGCAGCTTGGTGGTGGCAGGGGGGTTATATGGCTACACCTTC.

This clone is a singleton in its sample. The CDR3 loop is CASSAPAVSYNSPLHF. CDR3 bases: TGTGCCAGCAGTGCCCCGGCAGTATCGTATAATTCACCCCTCCACTTT. The chain is built from TRBV25-1 and TRBJ1-6; no clear D. This CDR3 has 16 residues. Germline V CDR1 and CDR2: MGHDK, SYGVNS. V was shortened by 4 bases and J by 4 bases, with 14 bases between the two germline ends.

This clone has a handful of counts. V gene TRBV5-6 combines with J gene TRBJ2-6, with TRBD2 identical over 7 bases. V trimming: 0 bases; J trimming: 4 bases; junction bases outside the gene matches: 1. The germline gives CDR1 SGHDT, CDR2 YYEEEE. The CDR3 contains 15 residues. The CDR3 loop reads CASSLGGGGANVLTF. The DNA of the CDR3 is TGTGCCAGCAGCTTGGGGGGGGGAGGGGCCAACGTCCTGACTTTC.

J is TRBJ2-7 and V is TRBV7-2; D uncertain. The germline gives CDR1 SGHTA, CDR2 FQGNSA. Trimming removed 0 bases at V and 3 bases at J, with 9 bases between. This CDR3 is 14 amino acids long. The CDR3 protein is CASSLARAIYEQYF. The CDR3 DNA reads TGTGCCAGCAGCTTAGCGAGAGCAATCTACGAGCAGTACTTC.

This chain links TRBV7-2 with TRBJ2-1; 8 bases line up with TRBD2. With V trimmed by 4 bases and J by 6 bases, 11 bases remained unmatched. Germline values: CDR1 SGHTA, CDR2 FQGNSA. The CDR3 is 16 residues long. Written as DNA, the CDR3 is TGTGCCAGCAGCTCAACCGGGACTAGAGAGGGCAATGAGCAGTTCTTC. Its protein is CASSSTGTREGNEQFF.

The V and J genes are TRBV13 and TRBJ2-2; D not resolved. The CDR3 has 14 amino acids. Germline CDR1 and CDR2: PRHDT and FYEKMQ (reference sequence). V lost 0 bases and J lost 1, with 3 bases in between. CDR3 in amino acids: CASSLGKNTGELFF. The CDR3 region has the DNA TGTGCCAGCAGCTTAGGCAAGAACACCGGGGAGCTGTTTTTT.

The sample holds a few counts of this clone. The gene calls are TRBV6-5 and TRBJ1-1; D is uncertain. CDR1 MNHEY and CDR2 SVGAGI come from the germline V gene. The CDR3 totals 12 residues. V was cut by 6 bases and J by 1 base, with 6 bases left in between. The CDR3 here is CASSYRNTEAFF. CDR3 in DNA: TGTGCCAGCAGCTACAGGAACACTGAAGCTTTCTTT.

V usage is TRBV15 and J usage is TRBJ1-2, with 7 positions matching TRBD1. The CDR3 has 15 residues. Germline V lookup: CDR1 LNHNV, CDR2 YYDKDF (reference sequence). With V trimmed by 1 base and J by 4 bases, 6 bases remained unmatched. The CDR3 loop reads CATSRARDSIYGYTF. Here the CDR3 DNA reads TGTGCCACCAGCAGAGCCCGGGACAGCATCTATGGCTACACCTTC.

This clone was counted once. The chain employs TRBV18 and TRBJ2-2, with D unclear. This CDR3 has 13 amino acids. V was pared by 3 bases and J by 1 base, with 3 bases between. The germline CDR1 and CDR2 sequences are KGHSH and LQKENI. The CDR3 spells CASSPENTGELFF. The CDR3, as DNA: TGTGCCAGCTCACCGGAGAACACCGGGGAGCTGTTTTTT.

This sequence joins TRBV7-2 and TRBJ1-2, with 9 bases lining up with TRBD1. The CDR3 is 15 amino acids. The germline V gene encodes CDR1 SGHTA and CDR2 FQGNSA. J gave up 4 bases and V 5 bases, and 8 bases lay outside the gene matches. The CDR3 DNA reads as TGTGCCAGCAGCGCCACAGGGGGCGCGGGCTATGGCTACACCTTC. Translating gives CASSATGGAGYGYTF.